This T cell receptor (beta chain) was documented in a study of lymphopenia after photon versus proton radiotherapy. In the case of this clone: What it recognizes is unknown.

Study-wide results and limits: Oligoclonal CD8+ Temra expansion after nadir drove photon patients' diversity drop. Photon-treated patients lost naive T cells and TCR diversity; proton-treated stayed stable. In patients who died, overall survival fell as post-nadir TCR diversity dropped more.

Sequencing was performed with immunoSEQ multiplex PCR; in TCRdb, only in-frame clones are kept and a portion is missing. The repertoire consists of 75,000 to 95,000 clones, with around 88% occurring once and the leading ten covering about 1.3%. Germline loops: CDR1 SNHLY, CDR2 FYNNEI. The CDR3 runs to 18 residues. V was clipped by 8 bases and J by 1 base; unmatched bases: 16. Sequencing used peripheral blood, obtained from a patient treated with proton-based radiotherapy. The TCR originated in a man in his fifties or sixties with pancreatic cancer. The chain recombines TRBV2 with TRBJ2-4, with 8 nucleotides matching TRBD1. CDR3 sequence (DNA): TGTGCCAGCGGAGGCCTAACAGGGGGAACTTGGGCCAAAAACATTCAGTACTTC. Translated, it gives CASGGLTGGTWAKNIQYF. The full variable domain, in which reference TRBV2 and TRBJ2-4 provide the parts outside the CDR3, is EPEVTQTPSHQVTQMGQEVILRCVPISNHLYFYWYRQILGQKVEFLVSFYNNEISEKSEIFDDQFSVERPDGSNFTLKIRSTKLEDSAMYFCASGGLTGGTWAKNIQYFGAGTRLSVL.